Below, 19 T cell receptor beta chains from the same sample are listed, as sequenced in a study of blood T cells in healthy people across ages (dated by TCRdb to the mid-2010s). To prepare the library, 5' RACE was applied. Reads for this sample came from an Illumina HiSeq 2500. The second PCR ran for roughly 7 to 12 cycles and used a J-beta primer mix along with a sample-barcoded 5' primer. The raw public data were reprocessed by TCRdb itself: fastp quality trimming at Q25, MiXCR clonotype calling, in-frame beta chains only. Under each unique CDR3 protein, matching rows form one entry showing the most common genes and DNA. Counted in this sample were some 780,000 distinct CDR3 sequences; around three fifths of them appeared once. Around a quarter of the sample is taken by the ten largest. The sequencing sample was made of blood. These receptors were obtained from a man aged 35-49 years in good health.

The chain has TRBV12-5 and TRBJ1-4; D call uncertain. Germline values: CDR1 LGHNT, CDR2 FRNRAP. Trimming removed 3 bases at V and 8 bases at J, with 4 bases between. The CDR3 sequence is 11 residues long. The CDR3, as DNA: TGTGCTAGTGGTTTAGGAGAAAAACTGTTTTTT. Its protein product is CASGLGEKLFF. Full variable domain (missing parts from reference TRBV12-5 and TRBJ1-4): DARVTQTPRHKVTEMGQEVTMRCQPILGHNTVFWYRQTMMQGLELLAYFRNRAPLDDSGMPKDRFSAEMPDATLATLKIQPSEPRDSAVYFCASGLGEKLFFGSGTQLSVL.

This rearrangement joins TRBV21-1 to TRBJ2-7; TRBD1 is taken as the D call from the table, unchecked against the DNA. TRBV21-1 is flagged as a pseudogene. This CDR3 comprises 16 residues. CDR3 sequence: CASSKEGPISSYEQYF. DNA of the CDR3: TGTGCCAGCAGCAAAGAGGGGCCGATAAGCTCCTACGAGCAGTACTTC.

The chain uses TRBV6-2 or TRBV6-3 and TRBJ2-4; TRBD1 matches at 7 bases. CDR3 length equals 16 residues. Germline CDR1 MNHEY, CDR2 SVGEGT. Losses at the gene ends were 4 bases for V and 8 bases for J; bases not matched to a gene: 14. CDR3 nucleotides: TGTGCCAGCAGTTGGCCTGCTGAGGGGGCAGGTGACATTCAGTACTTC. Encoded protein: CASSWPAEGAGDIQYF.

This clonotype occurred many times. This sequence joins TRBV5-1 and TRBJ2-2; tentative D call: TRBD2 (5 bases). The CDR3 runs 15 residues. CDR1 and CDR2 from the germline V gene are SGHRS and YFSETQ. The V end lost 1 base, the J end lost 3 bases, and 10 bases lay between the germline ends. The CDR3 DNA follows: TGCGCCAGCAGCTTGAACGGGGTGGACACCGGGGAGCTGTTTTTT. Protein sequence: CASSLNGVDTGELFF.

The rearrangement joins TRBV7-2 to TRBJ2-7; D is perhaps TRBD1 (7 bases). The CDR3 covers 16 residues. Germline V CDR1 and CDR2: SGHTA, FQGNSA. The V end lost 5 bases, the J end lost 1 base, and 18 bases lay between the germline ends. CDR3 protein: CASSPAGQIVSYEQYF. CDR3 nucleotide sequence: TGTGCCAGCAGCCCTGCGGGACAGATTGTTTCCTACGAGCAGTACTTC.

The CDR3 coding sequence is TGTGCCAGCAGCAAAAATTCCGGGACAGGGGGCACAGATACGCAGTATTTT. This sequence encodes CASSKNSGTGGTDTQYF. The chain recombines TRBV13 with TRBJ2-3; TRBD1 agrees at 10 bases. CDR3 length: 17 amino acids. Germline lookup yields CDR1 PRHDT and CDR2 FYEKMQ (reference sequence). Trimming took 5 bases from V and 1 from J; bases not matched to a gene: 9.

J is TRBJ1-2 and V is TRBV12-3 or TRBV12-4; perhaps TRBD1 as D (5 bases). V was shortened by 5 bases and J by 4 bases, with 14 bases between the two germline ends. This CDR3 is built from 14 residues. The CDR3 region has the DNA TGTGCCAGCAGTCAGGTGGGGCAGATCTATGGCTACACCTTC. Translated: CASSQVGQIYGYTF.

The V call is TRBV7-2, the J call TRBJ2-5; D is possibly TRBD2 (6 bases). TRBJ2-7 explains the end of the DNA better; the J call may be wrong. Germline values: CDR1 SGHTA, CDR2 FQGNSA. CDR3 length: 14 amino acids. CDR3: CASSSVGGSGEQYF. In DNA, the CDR3 is TGTGCCAGCAGCTCCGTGGGAGGAAGTGGCGAGCAGTACTTC.

This clonotype has just a few counts. This sequence joins TRBV12-3 or TRBV12-4 and TRBJ1-2, with D possibly being TRBD1 (6 bases). This CDR3 is 12 amino acids long. The V and J ends lost 6 bases and 11 bases respectively, with 16 bases between them. The CDR3 spells CASSPTGLRYTF. In DNA, the CDR3 is TGTGCCAGCAGCCCAACAGGGTTGAGGTACACCTTC.

The V and J genes are TRBV20-1 and TRBJ1-2; D uncertain. The germline gives CDR1 DFQATT, CDR2 SNEGSKA (reference sequence). The CDR3 covers 11 residues. Trimming stripped 3 bases from V and 8 bases from J, with 10 bases between. This CDR3 reads CSASWGGGYTF. The DNA of the CDR3 is TGCAGTGCTAGTTGGGGAGGAGGCTACACCTTC.

J is TRBJ2-5 and V is TRBV3-1; 7 nucleotides match TRBD2. Germline CDR1 and CDR2: LGHDT and YNNKEL (reference sequence). Germline trimming cut 1 base from V and 2 bases from J; bases unmatched to any gene: 4. This CDR3 contains 15 residues. CDR3 loop: CASSQASGLQETQYF. CDR3 DNA sequence: TGTGCCAGCAGCCAAGCTAGCGGACTTCAAGAGACCCAGTACTTC.

The chain joins TRBV20-1 to TRBJ2-1; TRBD2 is a possible D gene (6 bases). CDR3 size: 15 residues. The V end lost 5 bases, the J end lost 2 bases, and 16 bases lay between the germline ends. In germline, CDR1 is DFQATT, CDR2 SNEGSKA (reference sequence). The CDR3: CSAGLQTSPYNEQFF. The CDR3 coding sequence is TGCAGTGCTGGACTACAGACGTCCCCCTACAATGAGCAGTTCTTC.

Only a few counts were recorded for this clonotype. The rearrangement joins TRBV24-1 to TRBJ2-3; tentatively, D is TRBD1 (6 bases). V was clipped by 1 base and J by 4 bases, with 14 bases between them. Germline V lookup: CDR1 KGHDR, CDR2 SFDVKD. The CDR3 runs to 16 residues. CDR3: CATSDFGTPDPDTQYF. CDR3 in DNA: TGTGCCACCAGTGATTTTGGGACACCGGACCCAGATACGCAGTATTTT.

The chain has TRBV6-5 and TRBJ2-3, with TRBD2 as a possible D gene (6 bases). The V end was cut by 0 bases, the J end by 6 bases, with 34 bases between. Germline CDR1 is MNHEY and CDR2 is SVGAGI. CDR3 length: 22 amino acids. CDR3 nucleotides: TGTGCCAGCAGTTACTCGAGGCGAACAGGAACGTTGGCGGTGGAGGGGCTGGATACGCAGTATTTT. This encodes CASSYSRRTGTLAVEGLDTQYF.

About this clonotype itself: A much larger clone lies a single base off, so this may be a read error. The chain joins TRBV7-7 to TRBJ2-5, with 7 bases fitting TRBD1. The germline V gene has CDR1 SSHAT and CDR2 FNYEAQ (reference sequence). This CDR3 is built from 14 residues. The CDR3 loop is CASSPGQAQGTQYF. In nucleotides, the CDR3 is TGTGCTAGCAGCCCCGGACAGGCCCAAGGGACCCAGTACTTC. Supplemented by reference TRBV7-7 and TRBJ2-5, the full variable domain reads GAGVSQSPRYKVTKRGQDVTLRCDPISSHATLYWYQQALGQGPEFLTYFNYEAQPDKSGLPSDRFSAERPEGSISTLTIQRTEQRDSAMYRCASSPGQAQGTQYFGPGTRLLVL.

The chain is built from TRBV9 and TRBJ2-1; 11 bases are a match to TRBD2. Germline CDR1 and CDR2: SGDLS and YYNGEE. CDR3 length equals 17 residues. V shed 0 bases and J 4 bases; nucleotides not matched to a gene: 6. The CDR3 DNA reads as TGTGCCAGCAGCGTAGAGCCTAGCGGGAGGATTTACAATGAGCAGTTCTTC. This codes for CASSVEPSGRIYNEQFF.

This clonotype was counted between two and nine times. J is TRBJ2-5 and V is TRBV28; 7 bases line up with TRBD1. The CDR3 loop spans 15 amino acids. Looked up from germline, CDR1 is MDHEN and CDR2 is SYDVKM. The V gene end was trimmed by 4 bases and the J gene end by 3 bases; junction bases not matched to a gene: 8. The CDR3 nucleotides read TGTGCCAGCAGTTCACGACAGGGAGCCAAAGAGACCCAGTACTTC. The encoded protein is CASSSRQGAKETQYF.

CDR3 DNA: TGCGCCAGCAGAGCTTATGGACAGGATGGCACAGATACGCAGTATTTT. It translates to CASRAYGQDGTDTQYF. The V and J genes are TRBV5-1 and TRBJ2-3; 7 positions match TRBD1. Germline trimming cut 5 bases from V and 1 base from J; bases unmatched to any gene: 10. Looked up from germline, CDR1 is SGHRS and CDR2 is YFSETQ. The CDR3 loop spans 16 amino acids.

This clonotype was recorded only once. V gene TRBV9 combines with J gene TRBJ2-7; D remains unclear. CDR1 SGDLS and CDR2 YYNGEE come from the germline V gene. V lost 0 bases to trimming and J lost 2 bases, with 9 bases between them. The CDR3 loop spans 14 amino acids. The CDR3 bases are TGTGCCAGCAGCGTAGCAGACCATACCTACGAGCAGTACTTC. Its translation: CASSVADHTYEQYF.